This entry concerns a single TCR beta chain. This clonotype appeared a few times. What this receptor recognizes is not known. One base away there is no much larger clone; base qualities are not given. The entry originates in a study of post-analysis software for immune sequencing data (dated by TCRdb to between 2015 and 2016). Study-level background: Relapsing-remitting, secondary progressive and progressive-relapsing multiple sclerosis were recorded as disease courses, and subtype annotation was lacking for some patients. The patient repertoires were compared against 11 previously published healthy control repertoires obtained from donors aged 6 to 25 years. A subset of samples was prepared in parallel using single-end sample barcoding, then pooled and co-amplified after Illumina adapter ligation. The research as a whole found: Normalized Chao1 diversity was significantly lower in multiple sclerosis patients than controls, suggesting substantial peripheral T-cell clonal expansion. Significantly higher frequencies in patients than in controls were found for roughly 5 TRBV segments, including TRBV5-6, TRBV5-1 and TRBV20-1. The control group was slightly older than the multiple sclerosis patient group. Direct clustering with F measure showed strong co-clustering of samples prepared in the same batch, prompting a batch-effect correction.

Libraries came from PCR. Data came from an Illumina HiSeq 2500. To reduce PCR and sequencing biases, unique molecular identifiers were built into the TCR beta cDNA libraries. Per 1 to 10 million input T cells, roughly 0.5 million cDNA molecules were obtained, such that each molecule approximated one T cell. Patient libraries were prepared and sequenced with the same protocol used for the earlier healthy control dataset. Within a given batch, samples were prepared together, multiplexed and sequenced on the same HiSeq lane. For the original study's pipeline: Raw barcoded reads were processed with MIGEC, and single-read molecular identifier groups were discarded before consensus assembly and CDR3 extraction. Clonotype tables were post-analysed with VDJtools, and diversity was normalized by down-sampling all datasets to the smallest sample size. Repertoire overlap clustering matched CDR3 amino acid but not nucleotide sequences to correct batch-related cross-sample contamination. Using fastp at Q25 and MiXCR, TCRdb reprocessed the public reads and kept productive beta chains. Each CDR3 protein gets just one entry, which takes the most common genes and DNA from the rows behind it. The V and J calls and clone size are TCRdb's, not the authors'. A total of 450,000 or so distinct CDR3 sequences appear in this sample, 40% to 55% of them only once. Roughly an eighth of the sample goes to the ten largest clones.

The CDR3 has 20 amino acids, counting the end cysteine and phenylalanine. Here the CDR3 DNA is all that survives: 60 bases in frame from base 1. The CDR1 and CDR2 encoded by the germline V gene are MNHEY and SVGAGI. Trimmed from V: 4 bases; trimmed from J: 0 bases; junction bases lacking a gene match: 11. To demonstrate the VDJtools post-analysis software, TCR beta repertoires were profiled from the peripheral blood of over ten young patients with multiple sclerosis. The multiple sclerosis patients were children and adolescents ranging in age from about 6 to 16 years. The source material was blood. The chain links TRBV6-5 with TRBJ2-1; 14 junctional bases match TRBD2. This TCR derives from a girl between 5 and 17 years old with multiple sclerosis. CDR3 region: CASSSSPGLAGALSYNEQFF. The DNA sequence is TGTGCCAGCAGTTCATCCCCGGGACTAGCGGGAGCCCTCTCCTACAATGAGCAGTTCTTC.